This note documents a single T cell receptor beta chain sequence. No cognate antigen has been identified for it. This may stem from a read error, because a much larger clone lies one nucleotide away. TCR beta repertoires were profiled from peripheral blood of roughly 13 young patients with multiple sclerosis to demonstrate the VDJtools post-analysis software. Multiple sclerosis patients were children and adolescents aged roughly 6 to 17 years. The library was obtained by PCR. Sequencing relied on an Illumina HiSeq 2500. To reduce PCR and sequencing biases, unique molecular identifiers were incorporated into the TCR beta cDNA libraries. Every 1 to 10 million input T cells yielded 500,000 or so cDNA molecules, meaning each molecule approximated one T cell. The patient libraries were prepared and sequenced with the same protocol used for the earlier healthy control dataset. Samples belonging to the same batch were prepared together, multiplexed and sequenced on a shared HiSeq lane. In the paper's pipeline: Raw barcoded reads were processed with MIGEC, discarding single-read molecular identifier groups before consensus assembly and CDR3 extraction. Clonotype tables were post-analysed with VDJtools, normalizing diversity by down-sampling all datasets to the smallest sample size. Repertoire overlap clustering matched CDR3 amino acid but not nucleotide sequences to correct batch-related cross-sample contamination. TCRdb redid the processing of the public reads, applying fastp at Q25 and MiXCR, and retained in-frame beta chains. Each CDR3 protein gets just one entry, which takes the most common genes and DNA from the rows behind it. The V and J calls and clone size come from TCRdb's table, not from the authors' own analysis. Present in this sample are 550,000 to 700,000 distinct CDR3 sequences, roughly two fifths of which were seen just once. Around 1.7% of the sample rests with the top ten.

These data belong to a study of post-analysis software for immune sequencing data (dated by TCRdb to the mid-2010s). Some background on the complete study: The recorded disease courses included relapsing-remitting, secondary progressive and progressive-relapsing multiple sclerosis, and some patients had no subtype annotation. A subset of samples was prepared in parallel using single-end sample barcoding, then pooled and co-amplified after Illumina adapter ligation. The patient repertoires were set against eleven to twelve previously published healthy control repertoires from donors whose ages ranged from about 6 to 26 years. Points the paper makes about the study in general: Strong co-clustering of samples prepared in the same batch was shown by direct clustering with F measure, prompting a batch-effect correction. Normalized Chao1 diversity was significantly lower in multiple sclerosis patients than controls, suggesting substantial peripheral T-cell clonal expansion. The multiple sclerosis patient group was slightly younger than the control group. Significantly higher frequencies in patients than in controls were found for five TRBV segments, including TRBV5-6, TRBV5-1 and TRBV20-1.

The CDR3 spans 12 residues, from the cysteine through the phenylalanine. Left in the record is the CDR3 DNA by itself, 36 bases read in frame from the first base. Source material: blood. The chain joins TRBV12-3 or TRBV12-4 to TRBJ2-7, with no D gene named confidently. This clonotype was sampled from a girl aged 5-17 years with multiple sclerosis. Read as DNA, the sequence is TGTGCCAGCAGTTCGAGCTCCTACGGGCAGTACTTC. Its protein product is CASSSSSYGQYF.